This is a list of T cell receptor beta chains from one sample in a study of blood T cell repertoires in COVID-19. Produced via immunoSEQ multiplex PCR; TCRdb's table is partial and in-frame only. The sample records over 300,000 clones, 90% being singletons. Sequencing input: peripheral blood. The receptors here all came from a man aged 18 to 29 with active or convalescent COVID-19. CDR3s include the opening cysteine and the closing phenylalanine or tryptophan. D genes are given only for firm matches.

TRBD1 | TRBJ2-1 | TRBV3-1/TRBV3-2 | TGTGCCAGCAGCCAAGGAAGACAGGGCGGACAGTTCTTC | CASSQGRQGGQFF
TRBD1 | TRBJ1-3 | TRBV13 | TGTGCCAGCAGCTCCCAGGGGGCGTCTTCTTTGACCATATATTTT | CASSSQGASSLTIYF
NA | TRBJ1-6 | TRBV28 | TGTGCCAGCAGTCCATCCGGGACAAATACACCCCTCCACTTT | CASSPSGTNTPLHF
NA | TRBJ1-2 | TRBV18 | TGTGCCAGCTCGCCCGGTACCGAGTATGGCTACACCTTC | CASSPGTEYGYTF
NA | TRBJ2-2 | TRBV6-6 | TGTGCCAGCAGTTACGAGGCCCCGCCCGGGGAGCTGTTTTTT | CASSYEAPPGELFF
NA | TRBJ2-7 | TRBV19 | TGTGCCAGTAGTATTAGGCAGACTAGACTTGTCTACGAGCAGTACTTC | CASSIRQTRLVYEQYF
NA | TRBJ1-1 | TRBV18 | TGTGCCAGCTCACCACCCGCGGGGGGGAACACTGAAGCTTTCTTT | CASSPPAGGNTEAFF
TRBD1 | TRBJ2-3 | TRBV18 | TGTGCCAGCTTACTACAGGGGGACATCACAGATACGCAGTATTTT | CASLLQGDITDTQYF
NA | TRBJ1-3 | TRBV19 | TGTGCCAGTAGGGCGAGCCGGGACACCGGTTCCTCTGGAAACACCATATATTTT | CASRASRDTGSSGNTIYF
TRBD1 | TRBJ2-3 | TRBV5-1 | TGCGCCAGCAGCTTACAGGGGACAGATACGCAGTATTTT | CASSLQGTDTQYF
NA | TRBJ2-6 | TRBV7-3 | TGTGCCAGCAGCTTAGAGGTCTCTGGGGCCAACGTCCTGACTTTC | CASSLEVSGANVLTF
NA | TRBJ2-2 | TRBV7-9 | TGTGCCAGCAGCTTAGCATTAGGGGCTCTGAACACCGGGGAGCTGTTTTTT | CASSLALGALNTGELFF
NA | TRBJ2-5 | TRBV10-3 | TGTGCCATCAGCCCCGGGACACACCAAGAGACCCAGTACTTC | CAISPGTHQETQYF